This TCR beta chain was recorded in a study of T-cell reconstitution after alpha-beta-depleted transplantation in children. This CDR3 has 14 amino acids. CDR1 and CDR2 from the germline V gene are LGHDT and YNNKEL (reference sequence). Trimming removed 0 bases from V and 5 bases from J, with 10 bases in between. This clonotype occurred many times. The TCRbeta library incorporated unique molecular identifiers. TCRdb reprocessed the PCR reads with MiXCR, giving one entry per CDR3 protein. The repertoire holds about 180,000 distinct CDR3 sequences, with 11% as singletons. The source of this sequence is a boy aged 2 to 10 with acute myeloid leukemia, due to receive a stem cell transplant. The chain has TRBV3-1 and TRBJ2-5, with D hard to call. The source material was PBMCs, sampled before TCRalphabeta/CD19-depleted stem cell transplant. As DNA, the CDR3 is TGTGCCAGCAGCCAAGATCCGCGGCGGGAGACCCAGTACTTC. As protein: CASSQDPRRETQYF.